These T cell receptor beta chains were read from a single sample in a study of T cell responses to AZD1222 COVID-19 vaccine. Produced via immunoSEQ multiplex PCR; TCRdb's table is partial and in-frame only. The data show 150,000 to 200,000 clones, approximately 90% seen once. This material consisted of peripheral blood, taken on day 0 of AZD1222 vaccination. The receptor set was obtained from an adult in good health. Each CDR3 is given with its conserved first and last residue. D genes are given only for firm matches. Not all rows give a size; the values are once, few, many and, for expanded clones, a class.

>.|.|TRBJ2-1|TRBV19
CASSILRASSYNEQFF
TGTGCCAGTAGTATCTTGCGGGCCAGCTCCTACAATGAGCAGTTCTTC
>.|.|TRBJ1-1|TRBV7-9
CASSLRGIGETEAFF
TGTGCCAGCAGCTTGAGAGGGATAGGGGAGACTGAAGCTTTCTTT
>.|.|TRBJ1-1|TRBV5-4
CASSLDSTEAFF
TGTGCCAGCAGCTTGGACAGCACTGAAGCTTTCTTT
>.|.|TRBJ2-5|TRBV3-1/TRBV3-2
CASSQPAEAPETQYF
TGTGCCAGCAGCCAACCCGCCGAGGCGCCGGAGACCCAGTACTTC
>TRBD1|once|TRBJ1-1|TRBV6-6
CASSLQGKNTEAFF
TGTGCCAGCAGCCTACAGGGGAAGAACACTGAAGCTTTCTTT
>.|.|TRBJ2-2|TRBV13
CASSLNGGELFF
TGTGCCAGCAGCTTAAATGGCGGGGAGCTGTTTTTT
>.|.|TRBJ1-4|TRBV4-3
CASSPNPTGNEKLFF
TGCGCCAGCAGCCCTAATCCCACAGGGAATGAAAAACTGTTTTTT
>TRBD1|.|TRBJ2-1|TRBV4-3
CASSQNFGTGGNEQFF
TGCGCCAGCAGCCAAAACTTCGGGACAGGGGGCAATGAGCAGTTCTTC
>TRBD1|.|TRBJ1-5|TRBV6-5
CASSYGQGSAQPQHF
TGTGCCAGCAGCTACGGACAGGGGAGTGCTCAGCCCCAGCATTTT
>.|.|TRBJ1-2|TRBV19
CASNSISTNYGYTF
TGTGCCAGTAATTCGATTTCAACTAACTATGGCTACACCTTC
>.|.|TRBJ2-1|TRBV9
CASSWTSDNEQFF
TGTGCCAGCAGTTGGACTTCTGACAATGAGCAGTTCTTC
>TRBD1|.|TRBJ1-1|TRBV6-5
CASSPTGTGNTEAFF
TGTGCCAGCAGCCCCACCGGGACAGGGAACACTGAAGCTTTCTTT
>.|.|TRBJ2-3|TRBV6-5
CASSYNEGGPTDTQYF
TGTGCCAGCAGTTACAATGAAGGGGGGCCCACAGATACGCAGTATTTT
>.|.|TRBJ2-7|TRBV19
CASSAGVSYEQYF
TGTGCCAGTAGTGCAGGGGTCTCCTACGAGCAGTACTTC
>TRBD1|.|TRBJ1-5|TRBV7-2
CASSPSGTGNQPQHF
TGTGCCAGCAGCCCTTCCGGGACAGGCAATCAGCCCCAGCATTTT
>TRBD1|.|TRBJ1-1|TRBV27
CASSRQGGIGAEAFF
TGTGCCAGCAGCCGACAGGGCGGCATAGGGGCTGAAGCTTTCTTT
>.|.|TRBJ2-5|TRBV5-4
CASSPGKRVTETQYF
TGTGCCAGCAGCCCCGGAAAGAGGGTAACTGAGACCCAGTACTTC
>TRBD1|.|TRBJ1-2|TRBV2
CASSDGTGGNYGYTF
TGTGCCAGCAGTGACGGGACAGGGGGCAACTATGGCTACACCTTC
>.|.|TRBJ1-3|TRBV20-1
CSASPGGPGNTIYF
TGCAGTGCTAGTCCGGGAGGCCCTGGAAACACCATATATTTT
>.|once|TRBJ1-1|TRBV6-5
CASSSNRDRNTEAFF
TGTGCCAGCAGTTCTAACAGGGATCGCAACACTGAAGCTTTCTTT
>TRBD1|.|TRBJ1-3|TRBV11-2
CASSIDRVAGNTIYF
TGTGCCAGCAGCATCGACAGGGTTGCTGGAAACACCATATATTTT
>.|.|TRBJ2-3|TRBV9
CASSVDQGTNTQYF
TGTGCCAGCAGCGTAGATCAGGGGACAAATACGCAGTATTTT
>.|.|TRBJ2-6|TRBV21-1
CASTAGDSGANVLTF
TGTGCCAGCACCGCAGGGGACTCTGGGGCCAACGTCCTGACTTTC
>TRBD1|.|TRBJ2-7|TRBV7-2
CASSGRQGYSYEQYF
TGTGCCAGCAGCGGACGACAGGGCTACTCCTACGAGCAGTACTTC
>TRBD1|.|TRBJ2-1|TRBV29-1
CSVEDGRDRLYNEQFF
TGCAGCGTTGAAGACGGCCGGGACAGACTCTACAATGAGCAGTTCTTC
>.|.|TRBJ1-1|TRBV14
CASSPTKGFTEAFF
TGTGCCAGCAGCCCGACAAAGGGGTTCACTGAAGCTTTCTTT
>TRBD1|.|TRBJ1-2|TRBV7-9
CASTRTGENYGYTF
TGTGCCAGTACGAGGACAGGGGAGAACTATGGCTACACCTTC
>.|once|TRBJ2-7|TRBV2
CASTGYEQYF
TGTGCCAGCACGGGGTACGAGCAGTACTTC
>.|few|TRBJ1-2|TRBV2
CASGQGGYTF
TGTGCCAGCGGTCAGGGGGGCTACACCTTC
>.|.|TRBJ2-1|TRBV6-5
CASSQTTSSYNEQFF
TGTGCCAGCAGTCAGACAACGAGCTCCTACAATGAGCAGTTCTTC
>.|.|TRBJ2-7|TRBV9
CASSAGPGPTYEQYF
TGTGCCAGCAGCGCAGGGCCTGGCCCCACTTACGAGCAGTACTTC
>.|once|TRBJ1-2|TRBV27
CASSLQLGNYGYTF
TGTGCCAGCAGCCTACAGTTGGGGAACTATGGCTACACCTTC
>.|.|TRBJ1-4|TRBV3-1/TRBV3-2
CASSQGPGEKLFF
TGTGCCAGCAGCCAAGGACCCGGCGAAAAACTGTTTTTT
>.|.|TRBJ1-2|TRBV15
CATSRKRDYGYTF
TGTGCCACCAGCAGAAAGAGAGACTATGGCTACACCTTC
>TRBD1|.|TRBJ2-1|TRBV9
CASSVGGQGSGNEQFF
TGTGCCAGCAGCGTCGGTGGACAGGGTTCGGGCAATGAGCAGTTCTTC
>.|.|TRBJ2-1|TRBV7-8
CASSPTLRWGQFF
TGTGCCAGCAGCCCAACACTCCGTTGGGGGCAGTTCTTC
>TRBD2|.|TRBJ2-3|TRBV5-4
CASSPGTSGGHSTDTQYF
TGTGCCAGCAGCCCGGGGACTAGCGGGGGGCACAGCACAGATACGCAGTATTTT
>.|.|TRBJ1-1|TRBV5-4
CASSLGQANTEAFF
TGTGCCAGCAGCTTGGGACAGGCGAACACTGAAGCTTTCTTT
>.|.|TRBJ1-3|TRBV5-6
CASSLIGPPGNTIYF
TGTGCCAGCAGCTTGATAGGCCCCCCTGGAAACACCATATATTTT
>.|.|TRBJ1-6|TRBV21-1
CASSLVYNSPLHF
TGTGCCAGCAGCCTGGTCTATAATTCACCCCTCCACTTT
>.|.|TRBJ1-3|TRBV3-1/TRBV3-2
CASSQGWASGNTIYF
TGTGCCAGCAGCCAAGGGTGGGCCTCTGGAAACACCATATATTTT
>TRBD1|.|TRBJ1-3|TRBV11-1
CASSSDRGLGNTIYF
TGTGCCAGCAGCTCGGACAGGGGGCTTGGAAACACCATATATTTT
>.|once|TRBJ1-4|TRBV19
CASSRGGSNEKLFF
TGTGCCAGTAGTAGGGGGGGTTCTAATGAAAAACTGTTTTTT
>.|.|TRBJ2-2|TRBV10-1
CASIEALDWGTGELFF
TGCGCCAGCATCGAGGCCCTGGACTGGGGCACCGGGGAGCTGTTTTTT
>.|.|TRBJ2-7|TRBV16
CASSPWSLAGEQYF
TGTGCCAGCAGCCCCTGGTCCCTAGCTGGCGAGCAGTACTTC
>.|.|TRBJ2-1|TRBV21-1
CASSIKGGGNHNEQFF
TGTGCCAGCAGCATTAAGGGCGGGGGGAACCACAATGAGCAGTTCTTC
>TRBD2|.|TRBJ2-3|TRBV5-1
CARSLRAGGVTDTQYF
TGCGCCCGCAGCTTGCGGGCGGGGGGGGTAACAGATACGCAGTATTTT
>.|.|TRBJ2-2|TRBV10-2
CASSVFENTGELFF
TGCGCCAGCAGTGTCTTTGAGAACACCGGGGAGCTGTTTTTT
>.|.|TRBJ1-1|TRBV5-1
CASSISTLNTEAFF
TGCGCCAGCAGCATATCAACACTAAACACTGAAGCTTTCTTT
>.|.|TRBJ2-5|TRBV7-2
CASSRGQSETQYF
TGTGCCAGCAGCCGCGGACAGTCCGAGACCCAGTACTTC
>TRBD1|.|TRBJ1-6|TRBV5-4
CASSTGQELYNSPLHF
TGTGCCAGCAGCACCGGACAGGAACTTTATAATTCACCCCTCCACTTT
>TRBD1|.|TRBJ1-5|TRBV2
CASSVHGTGRTQHF
TGTGCCAGCAGTGTCCACGGGACAGGTCGGACCCAGCATTTT
>.|.|TRBJ2-4|TRBV10-3
CAISEGVAGRGFAKNIQYF
TGTGCCATCAGTGAGGGGGTGGCAGGGCGAGGGTTTGCCAAAAACATTCAGTACTTC
>.|.|TRBJ1-2|TRBV27
CASSPNNPNYGYTF
TGTGCCAGCAGTCCCAACAACCCAAACTATGGCTACACCTTC
>.|.|TRBJ2-3|TRBV18
CATGQAITDTQYF
TGTGCCACCGGACAAGCGATCACAGATACGCAGTATTTT
>.|.|TRBJ2-1|TRBV2
CASDGGQNEQFF
TGTGCCAGCGACGGGGGGCAAAATGAGCAGTTCTTC
>.|once|TRBJ2-3|TRBV11-2
CASNPRAGVLTDTQYF
TGTGCCAGCAACCCCAGGGCAGGGGTCCTCACAGATACGCAGTATTTT
>.|.|TRBJ1-2|TRBV12-3/TRBV12-4
CASTERGAGYTF
TGTGCCAGCACTGAAAGGGGGGCTGGCTACACCTTC
>TRBD1|.|TRBJ1-2|TRBV27
CASSPQGQGNGYTF
TGTGCCAGCAGTCCACAGGGACAGGGGAATGGCTACACCTTC
>TRBD1|.|TRBJ1-2|TRBV11-2
CASSKQGLYGYTF
TGTGCCAGCAGCAAACAGGGGCTCTATGGCTACACCTTC